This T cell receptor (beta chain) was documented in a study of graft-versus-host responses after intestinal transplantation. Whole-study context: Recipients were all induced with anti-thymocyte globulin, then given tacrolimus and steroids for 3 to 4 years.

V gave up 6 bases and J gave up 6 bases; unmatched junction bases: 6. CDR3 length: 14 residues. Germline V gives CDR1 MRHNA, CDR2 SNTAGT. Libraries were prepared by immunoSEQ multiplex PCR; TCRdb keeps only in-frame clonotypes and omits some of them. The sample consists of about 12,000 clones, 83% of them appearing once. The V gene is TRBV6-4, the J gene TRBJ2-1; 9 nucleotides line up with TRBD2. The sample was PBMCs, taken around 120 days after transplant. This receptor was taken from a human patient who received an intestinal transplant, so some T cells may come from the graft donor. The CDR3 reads CASSPGTSSNEQFF. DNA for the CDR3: TGTGCCAGCAGCCCCGGGACTAGCAGCAATGAGCAGTTCTTC.